One sample yielded the 12 T cell receptor beta chains listed below, sequenced in a study of blood T cell repertoires in COVID-19. Repertoires were generated with immunoSEQ multiplex PCR, while TCRdb's copy carries only in-frame clones and drops some. The top ten hold approximately 10% of the sample, which has just over 250,000 clones, over 80% seen once. Sequenced sample: peripheral blood. These receptor sequences come from a woman in her seventies with COVID-19, enrolled during active disease.

This chain connects TRBV6-5 to TRBJ1-4; 7 bases are shared with TRBD1. J lost 3 bases, V lost 6 bases, and 7 bases had no gene match. The CDR3 contains 15 residues. The V gene's germline CDR1 is MNHEY and CDR2 SVGAGI. The CDR3: CASRQDRRPNEKLFF. In DNA, the CDR3 is TGTGCCAGCAGACAGGACAGGAGACCTAATGAAAAACTGTTTTTT.

This clone has a handful of counts. The V gene is TRBV3-1 (or the pseudogene TRBV3-2), the J gene TRBJ1-6; D possibly corresponds to TRBD1 (6 bases). This CDR3 region has 14 residues. V dropped 5 bases and J dropped 4 bases, with 9 bases sitting between them. Germline V gene sequence: CDR1 LGHDT, CDR2 YNNKEL (reference sequence). CDR3 in amino acids: CASSYTGYNSPLHF. The DNA for the CDR3 is TGTGCCAGCAGCTATACAGGGTATAATTCACCCCTCCACTTT.

The V gene is TRBV30, the J gene TRBJ1-1; 7 bases are shared with TRBD1. Losses at the gene ends were 3 bases for V and 8 bases for J; bases not matched to a gene: 15. The CDR3 spans 15 residues. The germline V gene encodes CDR1 GTSNPN and CDR2 SVGIG (reference sequence). CDR3 in amino acids: CAWRTQSTGVWEAFF. The CDR3 bases are TGTGCCTGGAGGACCCAATCAACAGGGGTTTGGGAAGCTTTCTTT.

The V call is TRBV18, the J call TRBJ1-5; tentative D call: TRBD1 (6 bases). The CDR3 has 14 residues. Germline-derived CDR1 and CDR2 are KGHSH and LQKENI. Trimming took 6 bases from V and 3 from J, leaving 12 bases between them. The CDR3 spells CASSLRDNNQPQHF. DNA for the CDR3: TGTGCCAGCTCGCTCCGGGACAACAATCAGCCCCAGCATTTT.

The J gene is TRBJ2-7, the V gene TRBV6-2 or TRBV6-3; TRBD2 aligns across 10 bases. Germline-derived CDR1 and CDR2 are MNHEY and SVGEGT. This CDR3 contains 14 residues. V shed 6 bases, J shed 2 bases, and the junction held 4 bases outside the gene matches. The CDR3 DNA sequence: TGTGCCAGCAGCATAGCGGGAGGTGCCTACGAGCAGTACTTC. Translated, it gives CASSIAGGAYEQYF.

The rearrangement links TRBV5-1 to TRBJ1-5, with no clear D. V was trimmed by 0 bases and J by 1 base, leaving 8 bases between them. This CDR3 has 15 residues. From germline, CDR1 is SGHRS and CDR2 YFSETQ. DNA of the CDR3: TGCGCCAGCAGCTTGGCCACGGGGAGCAATCAGCCCCAGCATTTT. This encodes CASSLATGSNQPQHF.

J is TRBJ2-5 and V is TRBV20-1; TRBD2 matches 14 bases. CDR1 and CDR2 from the germline V gene are DFQATT and SNEGSKA (reference sequence). V lost 3 bases, J lost 4 bases, and 7 bases stayed unmatched. The CDR3 sequence is 16 residues long. CDR3 sequence reads: CSASYPTSGRGETQYF. The CDR3 coding sequence is TGCAGTGCTAGTTACCCGACTAGCGGGAGGGGAGAGACCCAGTACTTC.

V is TRBV7-3 and J is TRBJ2-1; D perhaps matches TRBD2 (5 bases). The CDR3 has 15 amino acids. Trimming removed 0 bases at V and 2 bases at J, with 8 bases between. The germline V gene has CDR1 SGHTA and CDR2 FQGTGA. The CDR3 DNA is TGTGCCAGCAGCTTAACTCCAGCGGCCTACAATGAGCAGTTCTTC. Translating gives CASSLTPAAYNEQFF.

This rearrangement joins TRBV3-1 (or the pseudogene TRBV3-2) to TRBJ1-1, with D hard to call. The CDR3 runs to 13 residues. Germline loops: CDR1 LGHDT, CDR2 YNNKEL (reference sequence). Trimming removed 5 bases from V and 2 bases from J, with 9 bases in between. CDR3 sequence (DNA): TGTGCCAGCAGCTCAACAGCTAACACTGAAGCTTTCTTT. Translated: CASSSTANTEAFF.

The gene calls are TRBV6-1 and TRBJ2-2, with TRBD2 identical over 8 bases. The CDR3 extends over 14 amino acids. Losses at the gene ends were 2 bases for V and 8 bases for J; bases not matched to a gene: 4. In germline, CDR1 is MNHNS, CDR2 SASEGT. CDR3: CASSEIAGSGELFF. For the CDR3, the DNA is TGTGCCAGCAGTGAAATAGCGGGAAGTGGGGAGCTGTTTTTT.

The chain uses TRBV5-1 and TRBJ2-7, with D perhaps matching TRBD1 (6 bases). Deletions cut 4 bases from V and 6 bases from J, with 17 bases between. Germline CDR1 and CDR2: SGHRS and YFSETQ. CDR3 length: 14 residues. The CDR3 here is CASSTAQGQGEQYF. Written as DNA, the CDR3 is TGCGCCAGCAGCACAGCTCAGGGGCAGGGCGAGCAGTACTTC.

This clone was picked up a small number of times. The chain recombines TRBV11-2 with TRBJ1-2; 7 bases align to TRBD1. V was pared by 5 bases and J by 2 bases, with 2 bases of the junction left unmatched. This CDR3 has 13 residues. From germline, CDR1 is SGHAT and CDR2 FQNNGV. In nucleotides, the CDR3 is TGTGCCAGCAGCATGACAGGGAACTATGGCTACACCTTC. Its translation: CASSMTGNYGYTF.